These 3 T cell receptor beta chains came from one sample sequenced in a study of PD-1 blockade in mismatch repair-deficient tumors. Assay: immunoSEQ multiplex PCR; the TCRdb copy retains only in-frame clones and omits some. The sample includes roughly 45,000 clones, approximately 80% of them seen just once. The specimen was PBMCs, collected before pembrolizumab treatment. These receptors were obtained from an adult with mismatch repair-deficient cancer.

The rearrangement uses TRBV5-6 and TRBJ2-7; the D gene is possibly TRBD2 (6 bases). CDR1 and CDR2 from the germline V gene are SGHDT and YYEEEE. The CDR3 has 15 amino acids. The V gene lost 0 bases and the J gene lost 4 bases, with 14 bases spanning the gap. CDR3: CASSLATGVAYEQYF. In nucleotides, the CDR3 is TGTGCCAGCAGCTTGGCGACGGGAGTAGCTTACGAGCAGTACTTC. Combining the CDR3 with reference TRBV5-6 and TRBJ2-7 gives the whole variable domain DAGVTQSPTHLIKTRGQQVTLRCSPKSGHDTVSWYQQALGQGPQFIFQYYEEEERQRGNFPDRFSGHQFPNYSSELNVNALLLGDSALYLCASSLATGVAYEQYFGPGTRLTVT.

This clone was seen once. The chain combines TRBV11-1 with TRBJ2-2; D not certain. The CDR3 length is 14 residues. Trimming left V 1 base short and J 6 bases short, with 9 bases between. Germline loops: CDR1 SGHAT, CDR2 FQDESV (reference sequence). Here the CDR3 reads CASSLESVSGELFF. The CDR3, as DNA: TGTGCCAGCAGCTTAGAATCAGTTTCCGGGGAGCTGTTTTTT.

Concerning this clone: A much more abundant neighbour one base away suggests this may be a read error. The chain uses TRBV11-1 and TRBJ1-3; D is unclear. The length of the CDR3 is 12 residues. Germline V gene data show CDR1 as SGHAT and CDR2 as FQDESV (reference sequence). Trimming stripped 3 bases from V and 0 bases from J, with 0 bases between. CDR3 DNA sequence: TGTGCCAGCAGCTTCTCTGGAAACACCATATATTTT. This codes for CASSFSGNTIYF.